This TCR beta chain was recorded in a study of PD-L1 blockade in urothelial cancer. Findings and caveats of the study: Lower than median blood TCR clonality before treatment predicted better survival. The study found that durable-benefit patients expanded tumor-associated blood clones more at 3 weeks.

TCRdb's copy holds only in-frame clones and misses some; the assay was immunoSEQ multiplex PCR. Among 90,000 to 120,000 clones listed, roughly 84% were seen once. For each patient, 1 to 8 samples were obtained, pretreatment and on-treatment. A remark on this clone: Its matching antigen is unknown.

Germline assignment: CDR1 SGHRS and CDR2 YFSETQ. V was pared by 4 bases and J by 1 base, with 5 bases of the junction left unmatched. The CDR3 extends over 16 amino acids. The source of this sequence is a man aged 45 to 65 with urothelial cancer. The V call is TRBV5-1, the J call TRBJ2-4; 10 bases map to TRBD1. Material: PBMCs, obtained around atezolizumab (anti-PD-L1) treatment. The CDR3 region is CASSPRQGAAKNIQYF. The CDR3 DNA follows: TGCGCCAGCAGCCCAAGACAGGGGGCGGCCAAAAACATTCAGTACTTC.